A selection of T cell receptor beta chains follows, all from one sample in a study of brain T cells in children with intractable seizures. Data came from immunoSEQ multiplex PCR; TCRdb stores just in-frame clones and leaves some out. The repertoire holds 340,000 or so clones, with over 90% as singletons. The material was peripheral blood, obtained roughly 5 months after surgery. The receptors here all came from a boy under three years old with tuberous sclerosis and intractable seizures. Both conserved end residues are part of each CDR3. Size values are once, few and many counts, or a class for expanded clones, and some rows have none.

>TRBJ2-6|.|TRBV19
CASSIDGANVLTF
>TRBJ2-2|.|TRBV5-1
CASSPGDYLTGELFF
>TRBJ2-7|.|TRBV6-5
CASKALVSSYEQYF
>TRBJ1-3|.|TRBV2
CASSDWRNSGNTIYF
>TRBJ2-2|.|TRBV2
CASSSDHLNTGELFF
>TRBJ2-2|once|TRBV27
CASSSYQGGANTGELFF
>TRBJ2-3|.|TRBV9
CASSSTPGDRGLRSTDTQYF
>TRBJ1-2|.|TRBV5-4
CASRSTGRDYGYTF
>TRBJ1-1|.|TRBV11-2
CASSLFWNTEAFF
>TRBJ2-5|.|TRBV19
CASRSAGGPETQYF
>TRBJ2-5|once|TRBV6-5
CASSRSGNQETQYF
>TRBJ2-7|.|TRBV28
CASTQSGSAYEQYF
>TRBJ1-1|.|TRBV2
CASIGTANTEAFF
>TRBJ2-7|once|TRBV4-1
CASSPTMTDTYEQYF
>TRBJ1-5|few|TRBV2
CASSEGGTIGNQPQHF
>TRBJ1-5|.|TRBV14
CASRPGTDRGKPQHF
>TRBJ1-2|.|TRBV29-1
CSVEGYTF
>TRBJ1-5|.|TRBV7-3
CASSQSPRTESNQPQHF
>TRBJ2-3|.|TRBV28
CASSFQGRMSKADTQYF
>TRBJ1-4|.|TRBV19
CASSRTATNEKLFF
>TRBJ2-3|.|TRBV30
CAYDAGIGTDTQYF
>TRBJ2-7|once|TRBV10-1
CASSGLAGRYEQYF
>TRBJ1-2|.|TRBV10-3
CAIYRESNYGYTF
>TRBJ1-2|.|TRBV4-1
CASSTPGVYGYTF
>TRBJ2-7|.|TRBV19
CASSPEAGVAPYEQYF
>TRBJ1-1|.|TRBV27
CASSSGSYQGAMNTEAFF
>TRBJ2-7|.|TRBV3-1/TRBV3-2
CASSHGTHTYEQYF
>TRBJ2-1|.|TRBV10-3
CAISESGDRSYNEQFF
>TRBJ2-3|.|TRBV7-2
CASSFLQSTDTQYF
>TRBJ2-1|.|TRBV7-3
CASSLTGNEQFF
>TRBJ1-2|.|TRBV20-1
CSASSVVANYGYTF
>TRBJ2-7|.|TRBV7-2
CASSPIAGGDYEQYF
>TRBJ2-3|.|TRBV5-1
CASSRRTSADTQYF
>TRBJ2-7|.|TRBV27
CASSSRAGGGYEQYF
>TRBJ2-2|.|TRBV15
CATADRPTNTGELFF
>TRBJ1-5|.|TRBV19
CASRGELAQHF
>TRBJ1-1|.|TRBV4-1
CASSPVGRSSGRAFF
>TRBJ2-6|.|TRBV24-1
CATSEAGLLSGANVLTF
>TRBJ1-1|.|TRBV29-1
CSVGAGMNTEAFF
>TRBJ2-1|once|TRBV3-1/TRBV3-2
CASSQDSSGIRYNEQFF
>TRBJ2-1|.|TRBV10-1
CASPGETSGKGLNEQFF